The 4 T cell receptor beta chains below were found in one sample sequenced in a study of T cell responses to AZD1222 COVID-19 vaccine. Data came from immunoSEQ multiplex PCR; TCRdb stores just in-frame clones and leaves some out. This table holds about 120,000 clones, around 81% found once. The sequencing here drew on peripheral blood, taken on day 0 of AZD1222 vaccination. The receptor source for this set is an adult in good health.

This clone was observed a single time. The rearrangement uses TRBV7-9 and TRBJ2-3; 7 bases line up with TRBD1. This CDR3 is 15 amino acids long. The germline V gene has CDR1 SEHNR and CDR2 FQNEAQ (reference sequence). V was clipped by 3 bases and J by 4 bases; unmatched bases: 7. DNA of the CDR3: TGTGCCAGCAGCTTGGTACAGGGGATAGCAGATACGCAGTATTTT. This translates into CASSLVQGIADTQYF. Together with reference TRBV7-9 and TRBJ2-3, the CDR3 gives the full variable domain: DTGVSQNPRHKITKRGQNVTFRCDPISEHNRLYWYRQTLGQGPEFLTYFQNEAQLEKSRLLSDRFSAERPKGSFSTLEIQRTEQGDSAMYLCASSLVQGIADTQYFGPGTRLTVL.

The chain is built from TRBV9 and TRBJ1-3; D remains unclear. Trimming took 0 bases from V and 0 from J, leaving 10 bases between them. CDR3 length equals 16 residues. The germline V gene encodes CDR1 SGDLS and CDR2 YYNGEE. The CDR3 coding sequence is TGTGCCAGCAGCGTAGGGTCGAGGCTCTCTGGAAACACCATATATTTT. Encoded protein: CASSVGSRLSGNTIYF.

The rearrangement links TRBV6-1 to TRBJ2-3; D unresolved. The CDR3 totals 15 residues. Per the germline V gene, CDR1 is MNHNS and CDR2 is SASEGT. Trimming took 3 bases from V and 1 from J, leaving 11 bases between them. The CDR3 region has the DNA TGTGCCAGCAGTGACAGGCGAGGTGGCACAGATACGCAGTATTTT. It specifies CASSDRRGGTDTQYF.

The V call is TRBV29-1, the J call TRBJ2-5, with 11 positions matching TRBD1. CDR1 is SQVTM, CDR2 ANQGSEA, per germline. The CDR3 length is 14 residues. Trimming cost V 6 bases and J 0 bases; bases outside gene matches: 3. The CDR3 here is CSVRTGGDQETQYF. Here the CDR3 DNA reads TGCAGCGTCCGGACAGGGGGCGACCAAGAGACCCAGTACTTC.